One and the same sample provided the 23 T cell receptor beta chains below, sequenced in a study of Graves' ophthalmopathy and Graves' hyperthyroidism (dated by TCRdb to the late 2010s). TCRdb lists the instrument as Illumina HiSeq 2000. TCR beta CDR3 regions were amplified from RNA transcripts for repertoire sequencing. HTBI primers and the Qiagen OneStep RT-PCR kit were used in a first-round RT-PCR, which was followed by a second-round multiplex PCR, size selection and purification. TCRdb applied fastp at Q25 and MiXCR to the public reads, then kept only in-frame beta chains. Every CDR3 protein is listed once, alongside the most common genes and DNA of its rows. The sample records over 650,000 distinct CDR3 sequences, roughly two fifths of which are singletons. Over 2.5% of the sample is in the top ten clones. The specimen was peripheral blood. Every receptor here comes from an adult man with Graves' ophthalmopathy.

Comment on this clonotype: This may come from a read error, since a much larger clone is one base off. Since the CDR3 does not end with the conserved phenylalanine or tryptophan, this likely comes from a read error. The chain has TRBV10-2 and TRBJ2-7; TRBD2 might be the D (7 bases). Trimming took off 10 bases at V and 1 base at J, with 20 bases between the two ends. Germline V gene data show CDR1 as WSHSY and CDR2 as SAAADI. The CDR3 sequence is 15 residues long. CDR3 in DNA: TGCGCCACCAGACTGGGGGGGGGGGCATCCTACGAGCAGTACCTC. This codes for CATRLGGGASYEQYL.

As concerns this clonotype: It may be a read error: a sequence one base away is much more abundant. This chain uses TRBV7-9 with TRBJ2-5; 8 bases agree with TRBD1. The CDR3 runs to 17 residues. Germline values: CDR1 SEHNR, CDR2 FQNEAQ (reference sequence). J was trimmed by 5 bases and V by 8 bases; bases with no gene match: 19. The CDR3: CASGRGPRGQVGETQYF. The CDR3 coding sequence is TGTGCCAGCGGCCGAGGACCCCGGGGACAGGTTGGGGAGACCCAGTACTTC.

This clonotype was found many times. The V and J genes are TRBV2 and TRBJ2-7, with D possibly called TRBD1 or TRBD2 (5 bases each). The CDR3 has 13 amino acids. V was shortened by 7 bases and J by 6 bases, with 16 bases between the two germline ends. The germline V gene has CDR1 SNHLY and CDR2 FYNNEI. The CDR3 DNA sequence: TGTGCCAGCACGGCACAGGTCGGGACCGAGCAGTACTTC. Its protein is CASTAQVGTEQYF.

V and J are TRBV11-3 and TRBJ1-1; TRBD1 might be the D (6 bases). The CDR3 contains 12 residues. V was shortened by 8 bases and J by 4 bases, with 11 bases between the two germline ends. Germline loops: CDR1 SGHNT, CDR2 YENEEA. The CDR3 DNA reads as TGTGCCAGCCGAGACAGGTGCACTGAAGCTTTCTTT. Protein: CASRDRCTEAFF.

This clonotype was seen a few times. CDR3 nucleotides: TGTGCCAGCGGTCCCCGGGGAAGTTCCTACGAGCAGTACTTC. Protein sequence: CASGPRGSSYEQYF. The chain links TRBV9 to TRBJ2-7, with D perhaps matching TRBD2 (5 bases). The V end lost 7 bases, the J end lost 1 base, and 15 bases lay between the germline ends. The CDR3 runs 14 residues. The V gene's germline CDR1 is SGDLS and CDR2 YYNGEE.

This clonotype was observed a handful of times. The chain carries TRBV19 and TRBJ1-1, with D hard to call. Trimming removed 5 bases at V and 0 bases at J, with 13 bases between. The CDR3 runs to 15 residues. CDR1 is LNHDA and CDR2 is SQIVND in the germline V gene (reference sequence). The CDR3 reads CASSFSVTMNTEAFF. For the CDR3, the DNA is TGTGCCAGTAGTTTTTCCGTGACCATGAACACTGAAGCTTTCTTT.

Note on this clonotype: At one end the junction does not follow the germline gene, possibly because of a read error. The V gene is TRBV2, the J gene TRBJ2-5; tentatively, D is TRBD2 (6 bases). The CDR3 runs to 10 residues. Germline lookup yields CDR1 SNHLY and CDR2 FYNNEI. CDR3 nucleotide sequence: TGTGCCAGCAGGGGGGGAGTAGGGTTCTTC. This translates into CASRGGVGFF.

This sequence joins TRBV15 and TRBJ2-7, with TRBD2 as a possible D gene (6 bases). V lost 3 bases and J 0 bases, leaving 9 bases between the germline ends. This CDR3 has 14 amino acids. Per the germline V gene, CDR1 is LNHNV and CDR2 is YYDKDF (reference sequence). The chain's CDR3 is CATSSGGASYEQYF. The CDR3 DNA follows: TGTGCCACCAGCAGCGGGGGAGCCTCCTACGAGCAGTACTTC.

This clonotype was counted at least ten times. The chain is built from TRBV7-6 and TRBJ2-2; D call uncertain. V was cut by 2 bases and J by 4 bases, with 11 bases left in between. The CDR3 extends over 15 amino acids. CDR1 and CDR2 (germline): SGHVS, FNYEAQ. The CDR3 region has the DNA TGTGCCAGCAGCTTAAACCCTCGAGTCACCGGGGAGCTGTTTTTT. Its protein product is CASSLNPRVTGELFF.

This sequence joins TRBV29-1 and TRBJ1-4; TRBD1 aligns across 11 bases. With 0 bases clipped from V and 8 bases from J, the junction kept 8 bases outside the gene matches. The CDR3 runs to 16 residues. The V gene's germline CDR1 is SQVTM and CDR2 ANQGSEA. The CDR3 DNA reads as TGCAGCGTTGAAGATCACGGACAGGGGGCGCGAGAAAAACTGTTTTTT. This sequence encodes CSVEDHGQGAREKLFF. The entire variable domain, with the rest obtained from reference TRBV29-1 and TRBJ1-4, is as follows: SAVISQKPSRDICQRGTSLTIQCQVDSQVTMMFWYRQQPGQSLTLIATANQGSEATYESGFVIDKFPISRPNLTFSTLTVSNMSPEDSSIYLCSVEDHGQGAREKLFFGSGTQLSVL.

The rearrangement links TRBV20-1 to TRBJ2-7; D gene unclear. The CDR3 has 14 amino acids. In germline, CDR1 is DFQATT, CDR2 SNEGSKA (reference sequence). Trimming shortened V by 2 bases and J by 0 bases, and 11 bases separated the two germline ends. This CDR3 reads CSARFAGVSYEQYF. In DNA, the CDR3 is TGCAGTGCTAGATTTGCTGGGGTCTCCTACGAGCAGTACTTC.

This clonotype has just a few counts. DNA for the CDR3: TGCGCCAGCGGGGTGAGCACCGGGGAGCTGTTTTTT. Its protein is CASGVSTGELFF. The chain has TRBV5-1 and TRBJ2-2; D unresolved. Germline values: CDR1 SGHRS, CDR2 YFSETQ. Trimming stripped 7 bases from V and 4 bases from J, with 8 bases between. The CDR3 spans 12 residues.

CDR3 coding DNA: TGTGCCAGCAGATACCGAGCAGGTACCTCCTACGAGCAGTACTTC. It yields the protein CASRYRAGTSYEQYF. This sequence joins TRBV7-2 and TRBJ2-7; no clear D gene. In germline, CDR1 is SGHTA, CDR2 FQGNSA. The CDR3 runs 15 residues. Trimming took off 6 bases at V and 0 bases at J, with 15 bases between the two ends.

J is TRBJ1-1 and V is TRBV29-1; D is unclear. Between the trimmed V and J ends, which lost 8 bases and 7 bases, there was a span of 11 bases. The germline CDR1 and CDR2 sequences are SQVTM and ANQGSEA. This CDR3 comprises 10 residues. The CDR3 sequence: CSRTDNEAFF. In nucleotides, the CDR3 is TGCAGCCGTACAGATAATGAAGCTTTCTTT.

This clonotype was detected ten times or more. The chain employs TRBV29-1 and TRBJ2-7; TRBD2 matches 10 bases. The V gene's germline CDR1 is SQVTM and CDR2 ANQGSEA. Germline trimming cut 1 base from V and 5 bases from J; bases unmatched to any gene: 17. CDR3 length equals 18 residues. CDR3 DNA: TGCAGCGTTGAAGGGTCTAGCGGGAGCTCCGAGATTATGGACGAGCAGTACTTC. Amino acid sequence: CSVEGSSGSSEIMDEQYF.

The chain joins TRBV10-3 to TRBJ1-2, with TRBD1 as a possible D gene (5 bases). V lost 4 bases to trimming and J lost 6 bases, with 18 bases between them. Germline-derived CDR1 and CDR2 are ENHRY and SYGVKD. This CDR3 has 15 residues. The chain's CDR3 is CAISVGGGEENGYTF. In nucleotides, the CDR3 is TGTGCCATCAGTGTCGGCGGGGGGGAGGAGAATGGCTACACCTTC.

CDR3 protein: CASSQDRLNYGYTF. The CDR3 region has the DNA TGCGCCAGCAGCCAAGATCGGCTCAACTATGGCTACACCTTC. The chain couples TRBV4-3 to TRBJ1-2; no clear D gene. CDR3 size: 14 residues. The V gene's germline CDR1 is LGHNA and CDR2 YSLEER. Trimming removed 0 bases from V and 2 bases from J, with 7 bases in between.

This clonotype was seen a few times. V is TRBV28 and J is TRBJ1-4; D gene ambiguous. Germline V lookup: CDR1 MDHEN, CDR2 SYDVKM. The CDR3 covers 11 residues. CDR3 residues: CVTATNEKLFF. Written as DNA, the CDR3 is TGTGTGACTGCAACTAATGAAAAACTGTTTTTT.

This chain joins TRBV24-1 and TRBJ2-3, with D unresolved. V was trimmed by 7 bases and J by 5 bases, leaving 9 bases between them. This CDR3 is 12 amino acids long. Germline values: CDR1 KGHDR, CDR2 SFDVKD. Here the CDR3 reads CATSDEIDTQYF. In DNA form, the CDR3 reads TGTGCCACCAGCGATGAGATAGATACGCAGTATTTT.

Many counts were recorded for this clonotype. The chain has TRBV7-9 and TRBJ2-2; 8 bases are a match to TRBD2. Trimming took 6 bases from V and 5 from J; bases not matched to a gene: 8. CDR3 size: 15 residues. The germline gives CDR1 SEHNR, CDR2 FQNEAQ (reference sequence). In DNA, the CDR3 is TGTGCCAGCAGTAAAGCGGGAGTTTCTACCGGGGAGCTGTTTTTT. It yields the protein CASSKAGVSTGELFF.

The chain links TRBV7-2 to TRBJ1-2; perhaps TRBD1 as D (5 bases). The CDR3 has 14 residues. V lost 5 bases to trimming and J lost 7 bases, with 17 bases between them. The germline CDR1 and CDR2 sequences are SGHTA and FQGNSA. The CDR3 sequence: CASSRLGRGSGYTF. For the CDR3, the DNA is TGTGCCAGCAGCCGATTGGGACGGGGGAGTGGCTACACCTTC. The full variable domain, rest sourced from reference TRBV7-2 and TRBJ1-2, is GAGVSQSPSNKVTEKGKDVELRCDPISGHTALYWYRQSLGQGLEFLIYFQGNSAPDKSGLPSDRFSAERTGGSVSTLTIQRTQQEDSAVYLCASSRLGRGSGYTFGSGTRLTVV.

The chain links TRBV5-1 to TRBJ2-5; 9 bases agree with TRBD2. The V gene's germline CDR1 is SGHRS and CDR2 YFSETQ. The junction had 10 bases not matched to a gene; V was cut back by 2 bases and J by 5 bases. This CDR3 has 16 amino acids. The CDR3 loop is CASSFGNSGSSETQYF. CDR3 coding DNA: TGCGCCAGCAGCTTCGGGAATAGCGGGAGTAGTGAGACCCAGTACTTC.

Notes on this clonotype: Just one base apart from a much larger clone, this may be a read error. The chain couples TRBV25-1 to TRBJ1-4, with D maybe TRBD1 (6 bases). V lost 6 bases to trimming and J lost 16 bases, with 18 bases between them. This CDR3 has 12 amino acids. Germline V gene lookup returns CDR1 MGHDK and CDR2 SYGVNS. CDR3 nucleotides: TGTGCCAGCAGCTTGGGGGGCGAGTTACCGTTTTTT. It translates to CASSLGGELPFF.